One T cell receptor (beta chain) is described in this entry. Its antigen is unknown. Primers included in the PCR were 60 Vbeta and 13 Jbeta primers. Measured with immunoSEQ multiplex PCR; TCRdb has only the in-frame clones, and not every one. This repertoire shows roughly 140,000 clones, 70% to 85% found once; its top ten account for roughly 9.7%. The source of the sample is a study of cytomegalovirus exposure and HLA in healthy donors. Study-level points and caveats: Across HLA loci, a later analysis found differing TCR association rates, with DRB1 most and HLA-C fewest. A list of roughly 160 TCR beta chains associated with cytomegalovirus was given.

CDR1 is SGHRS and CDR2 is YFSETQ in the germline V gene. The CDR3 extends over 13 amino acids. The V and J ends lost 0 bases and 5 bases respectively, with 6 bases between them. The chain employs TRBV5-1 and TRBJ2-4, with D tentatively TRBD2 (6 bases). The receptor comes from a woman aged 60-75 years in good health and CMV-seropositive. Input material: PBMCs. The CDR3, as DNA: TGCGCCAGCAGCTTGGGGGGGGAAAACATTCAGTACTTC. Encoded protein: CASSLGGENIQYF.